This T cell receptor (beta chain) was captured in a study of blood T cell repertoires in COVID-19. In the study overall: T cells, B-cell-depleted T cells, or PBMCs supplied cDNA or gDNA.

Original data processing: Reference gene primers were amplified, and this amplification served to estimate nucleated cell counts. Clones were read by immunoSEQ multiplex PCR, and TCRdb kept only the in-frame ones, dropping some. D and trimming come from the DNA, and the V and J calls and clone size come from that table. The sample has about 170,000 clones, roughly 87% seen once. The study counted Cohort 3 donors as recovered given two negative PCRs, clearance, or symptom resolution. Trimming removed 0 bases from V and 3 bases from J, with 18 bases in between. The CDR3 totals 18 residues. Germline V gene lookup returns CDR1 LGHDT and CDR2 YNNKEL (reference sequence).

The sequence came from a woman in her fifties or sixties who had recovered from COVID-19. The rearrangement uses TRBV3-1 (or the pseudogene TRBV3-2) and TRBJ2-1; maybe TRBD2 (5 bases). The specimen was PBMCs or T cells enriched from blood (not recorded which). The CDR3 sequence is CASSQDNLRLAGYNEQFF. The CDR3 region has the DNA TGTGCCAGCAGCCAAGATAACTTGAGGCTAGCTGGCTACAATGAGCAGTTCTTC.